This TCR beta chain was recovered during a study of vaccination and CD4 T cells after COVID-19. Notes on the study in general: Post-vaccination reactive clonotypes (median approximately 36) did not differ significantly from post-infection (21). For convalescent patients, 304 of the 307 vaccine-specific clones analyzed were classified as spike mono-reactive.

Once obtained from cultured CD4+ T cells, the DNA was sequenced using the Oncomine TCR Beta short-read assay. A single record per CDR3 protein comes from TCRdb applying MiXCR to the PCR reads. Here the sample spans about 20,000 distinct CDR3 sequences, around 43% being singletons. This clonotype was detected only once. Its antigen is undetermined. Treatment here: roughly 10-day PBMC culture with coronavirus spike peptide pools or control peptides (ViraFEST assay). Antigen-specific T cell expansion with peptide pools preceded TCR sequencing in the ViraFEST approach. The sequence was collected from a human donor who had recovered from COVID-19. This specimen was CD4+ T cells from blood, cultured in vitro, taken before SARS-CoV-2 vaccination.

CDR3 nucleotides: TGTGCCAGCAGACTTGGGGACTCCTACAATGAGCAGTTCTTC. It codes for CASRLGDSYNEQFF. The V call is TRBV28, the J call TRBJ2-1; no clear D. V dropped 6 bases and J dropped 0 bases, with 9 bases sitting between them. CDR1 MDHEN and CDR2 SYDVKM come from the germline V gene. The CDR3 extends over 14 amino acids.